The T cell receptor (beta chain) described here comes from a study of T cell repertoires in cytomegalovirus infection. Study-wide results and caveats: People with CMV and the relevant HLA were identified by cumulative public TCR beta family frequency.

Trimming removed 1 base from V and 3 bases from J; junction bases left unmatched: 11. Per the germline V gene, CDR1 is SGHVS and CDR2 is FNYEAQ. The CDR3 loop spans 17 amino acids. A few counts support this clonotype. Its antigen is currently unknown. TCRdb independently ran MiXCR on the reads; one entry per CDR3 protein. The repertoire holds some 940,000 distinct CDR3 sequences, with around 30% as singletons. This rearrangement joins TRBV7-6 to TRBJ2-7; 8 bases match TRBD2. The source is a human donor in good health (CMV status not recorded). Some clones in this sample may be carry-over from other donors' samples. The source was cultured CD8+ T cells from PBMCs, collected from culture after CMV antigen stimulation. As DNA, the CDR3 is TGTGCCAGCAGCTTAGACGGGGTAGCGGGGAACCGCTACGAGCAGTACTTC. Encoded protein: CASSLDGVAGNRYEQYF.